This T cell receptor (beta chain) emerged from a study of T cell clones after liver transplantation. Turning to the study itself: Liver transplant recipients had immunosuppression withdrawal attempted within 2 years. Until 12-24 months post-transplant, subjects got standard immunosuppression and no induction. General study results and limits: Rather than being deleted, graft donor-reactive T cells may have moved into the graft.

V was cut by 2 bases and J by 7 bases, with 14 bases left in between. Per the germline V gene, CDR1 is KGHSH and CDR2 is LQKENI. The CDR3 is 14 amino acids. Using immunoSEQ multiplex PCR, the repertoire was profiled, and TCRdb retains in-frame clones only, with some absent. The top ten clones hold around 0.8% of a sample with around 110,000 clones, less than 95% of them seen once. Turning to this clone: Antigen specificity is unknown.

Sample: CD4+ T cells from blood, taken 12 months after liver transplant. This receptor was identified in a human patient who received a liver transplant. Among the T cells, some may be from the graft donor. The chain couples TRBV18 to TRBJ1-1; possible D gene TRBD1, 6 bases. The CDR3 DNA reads TGTGCCAGCTCACCAGCAACCGGACAGCTTGAAGCTTTCTTT. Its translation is CASSPATGQLEAFF.